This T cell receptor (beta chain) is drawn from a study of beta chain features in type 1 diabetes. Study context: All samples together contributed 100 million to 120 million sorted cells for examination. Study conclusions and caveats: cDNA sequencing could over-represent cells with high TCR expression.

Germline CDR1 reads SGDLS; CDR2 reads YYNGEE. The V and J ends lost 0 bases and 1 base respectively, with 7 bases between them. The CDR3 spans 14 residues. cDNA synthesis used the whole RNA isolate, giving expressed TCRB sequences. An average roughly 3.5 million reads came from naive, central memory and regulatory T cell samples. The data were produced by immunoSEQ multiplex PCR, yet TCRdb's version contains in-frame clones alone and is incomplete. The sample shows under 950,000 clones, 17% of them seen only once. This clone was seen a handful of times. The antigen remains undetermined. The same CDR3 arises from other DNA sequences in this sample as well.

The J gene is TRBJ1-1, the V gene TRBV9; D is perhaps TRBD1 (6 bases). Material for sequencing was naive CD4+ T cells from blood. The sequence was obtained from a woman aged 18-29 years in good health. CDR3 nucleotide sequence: TGTGCCAGCAGCGTAGGGACAGCGAACACTGAAGCTTTCTTT. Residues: CASSVGTANTEAFF.